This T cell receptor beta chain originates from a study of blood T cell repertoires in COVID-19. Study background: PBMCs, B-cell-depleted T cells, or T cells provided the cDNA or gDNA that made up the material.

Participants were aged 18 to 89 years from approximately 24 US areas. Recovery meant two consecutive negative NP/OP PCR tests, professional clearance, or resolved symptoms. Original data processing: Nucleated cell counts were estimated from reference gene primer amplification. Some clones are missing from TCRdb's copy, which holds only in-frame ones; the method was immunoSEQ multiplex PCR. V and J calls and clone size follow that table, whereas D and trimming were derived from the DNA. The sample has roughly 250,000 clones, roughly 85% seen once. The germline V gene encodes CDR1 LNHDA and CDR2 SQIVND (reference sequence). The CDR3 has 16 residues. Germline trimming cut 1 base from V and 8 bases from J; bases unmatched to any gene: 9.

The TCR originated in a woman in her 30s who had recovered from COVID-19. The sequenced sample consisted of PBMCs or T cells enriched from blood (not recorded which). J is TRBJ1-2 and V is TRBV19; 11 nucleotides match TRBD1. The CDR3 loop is CASSIGTGGFRRGYTF. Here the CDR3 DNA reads TGTGCCAGTAGTATAGGGACAGGGGGCTTTCGTCGCGGCTACACCTTC.